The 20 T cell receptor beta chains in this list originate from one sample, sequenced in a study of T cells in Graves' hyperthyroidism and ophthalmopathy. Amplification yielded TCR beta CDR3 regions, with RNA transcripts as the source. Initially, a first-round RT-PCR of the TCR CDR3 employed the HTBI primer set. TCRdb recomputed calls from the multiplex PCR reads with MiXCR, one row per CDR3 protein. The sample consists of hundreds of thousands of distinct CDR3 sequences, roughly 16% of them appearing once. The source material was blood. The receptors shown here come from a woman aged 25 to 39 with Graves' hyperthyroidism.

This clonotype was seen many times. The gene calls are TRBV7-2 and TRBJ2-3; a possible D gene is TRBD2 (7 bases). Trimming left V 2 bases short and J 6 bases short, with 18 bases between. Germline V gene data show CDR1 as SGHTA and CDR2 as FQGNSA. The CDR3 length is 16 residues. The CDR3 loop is CASSLRGGQVGDTQYF. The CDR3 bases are TGTGCCAGCAGCTTAAGGGGGGGGCAGGTAGGCGATACGCAGTATTTT.

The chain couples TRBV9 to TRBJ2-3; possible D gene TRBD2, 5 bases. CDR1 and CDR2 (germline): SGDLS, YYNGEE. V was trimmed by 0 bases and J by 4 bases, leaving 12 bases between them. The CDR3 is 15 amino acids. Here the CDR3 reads CASSVGGSDADTQYF. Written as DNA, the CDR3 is TGTGCCAGCAGCGTAGGTGGGAGTGACGCAGATACGCAGTATTTT.

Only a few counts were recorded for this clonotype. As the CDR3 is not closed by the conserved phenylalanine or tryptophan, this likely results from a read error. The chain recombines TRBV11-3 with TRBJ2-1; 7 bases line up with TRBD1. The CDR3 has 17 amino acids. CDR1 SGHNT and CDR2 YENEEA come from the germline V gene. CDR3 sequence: CASSLGQTGEYYNGQFV. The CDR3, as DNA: TGTGCCAGCAGCTTAGGCCAAACAGGGGAATACTACAATGGGCAGTTCGTC.

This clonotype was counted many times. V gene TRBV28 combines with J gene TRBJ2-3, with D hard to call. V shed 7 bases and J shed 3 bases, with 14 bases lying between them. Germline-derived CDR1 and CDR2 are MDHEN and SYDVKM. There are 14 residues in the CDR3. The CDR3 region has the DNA TGTGCCAGCAAAAGTCGAAGGTTGACAGATACGCAGTATTTT. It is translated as CASKSRRLTDTQYF.

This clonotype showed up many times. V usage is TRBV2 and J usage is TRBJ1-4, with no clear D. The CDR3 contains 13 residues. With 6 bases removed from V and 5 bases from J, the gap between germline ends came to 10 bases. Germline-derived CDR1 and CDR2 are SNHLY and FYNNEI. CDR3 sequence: CASSYPLNEKLFF. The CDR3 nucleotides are TGTGCCAGCAGCTATCCCCTGAATGAAAAACTGTTTTTT.

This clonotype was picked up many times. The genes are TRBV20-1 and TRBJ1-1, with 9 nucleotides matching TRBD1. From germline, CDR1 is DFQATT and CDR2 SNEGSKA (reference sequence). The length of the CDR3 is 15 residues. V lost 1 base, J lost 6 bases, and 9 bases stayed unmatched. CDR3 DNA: TGCAGTGCTAGAGTCCCTCGGACAGGGGACGCTGAAGCTTTCTTT. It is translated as CSARVPRTGDAEAFF.

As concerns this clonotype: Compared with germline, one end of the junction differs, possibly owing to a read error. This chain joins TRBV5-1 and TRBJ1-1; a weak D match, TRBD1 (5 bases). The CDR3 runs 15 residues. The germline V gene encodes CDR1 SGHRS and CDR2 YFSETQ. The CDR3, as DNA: TGTGCCAGCAGCTTGCCGGGGGGGGGGAGGACTGAAGCTTTCTTT. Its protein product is CASSLPGGGRTEAFF.

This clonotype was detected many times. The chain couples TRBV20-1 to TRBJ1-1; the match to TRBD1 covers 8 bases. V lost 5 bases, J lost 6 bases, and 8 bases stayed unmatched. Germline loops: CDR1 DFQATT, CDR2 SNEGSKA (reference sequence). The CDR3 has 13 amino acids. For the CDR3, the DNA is TGCAGTGCTCCCGACAGGGGCCCCGCTGAAGCTTTCTTT. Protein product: CSAPDRGPAEAFF.

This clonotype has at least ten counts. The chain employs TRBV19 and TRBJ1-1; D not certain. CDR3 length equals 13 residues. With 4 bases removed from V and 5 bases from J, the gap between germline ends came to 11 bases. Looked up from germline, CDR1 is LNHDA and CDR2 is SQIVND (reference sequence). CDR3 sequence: CASSTIVATEAFF. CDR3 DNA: TGTGCCAGTAGTACAATAGTTGCAACTGAAGCTTTCTTT. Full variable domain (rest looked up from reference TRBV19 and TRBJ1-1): DGGITQSPKYLFRKEGQNVTLSCEQNLNHDAMYWYRQDPGQGLRLIYYSQIVNDFQKGDIAEGYSVSREKKESFPLTVTSAQKNPTAFYLCASSTIVATEAFFGQGTRLTVV.

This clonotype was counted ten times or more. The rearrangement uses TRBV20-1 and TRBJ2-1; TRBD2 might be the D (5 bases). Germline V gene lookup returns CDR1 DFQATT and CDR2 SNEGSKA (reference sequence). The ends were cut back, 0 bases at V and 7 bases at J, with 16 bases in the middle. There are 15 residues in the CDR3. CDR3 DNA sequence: TGCAGTGCTAGAGATGTACGGGGATTTTTAAATGAGCAGTTCTTC. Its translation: CSARDVRGFLNEQFF.

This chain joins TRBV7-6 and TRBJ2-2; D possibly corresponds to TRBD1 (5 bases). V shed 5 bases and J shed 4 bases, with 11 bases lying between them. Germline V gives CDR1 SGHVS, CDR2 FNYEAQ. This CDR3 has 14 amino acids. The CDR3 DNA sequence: TGTGCCAGCAGCCCGACAGTGAGCACCGGGGAGCTGTTTTTT. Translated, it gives CASSPTVSTGELFF.

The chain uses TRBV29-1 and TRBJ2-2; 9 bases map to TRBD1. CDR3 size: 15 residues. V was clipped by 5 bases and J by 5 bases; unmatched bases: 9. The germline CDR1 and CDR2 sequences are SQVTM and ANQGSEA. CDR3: CSVRDRGTGTGELFF. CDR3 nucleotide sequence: TGCAGCGTTCGCGACAGGGGGACGGGAACCGGGGAGCTGTTTTTT.

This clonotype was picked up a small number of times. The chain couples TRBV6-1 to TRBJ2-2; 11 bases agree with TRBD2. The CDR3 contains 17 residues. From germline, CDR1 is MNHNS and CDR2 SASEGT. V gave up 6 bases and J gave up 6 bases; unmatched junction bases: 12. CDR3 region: CASRGVSGRAGAGELFF. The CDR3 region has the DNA TGTGCCAGCAGGGGCGTTAGCGGGAGGGCCGGGGCCGGGGAGCTGTTTTTT.

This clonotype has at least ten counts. The CDR3 DNA follows: TGCGCCAGCACCGTAGGTGATAACACTGAAGCTTTCTTT. It yields the protein CASTVGDNTEAFF. The chain recombines TRBV5-1 with TRBJ1-1; D unclear. Germline lookup yields CDR1 SGHRS and CDR2 YFSETQ. Trimming cost V 6 bases and J 2 bases, with 11 bases left between them. CDR3 length equals 13 residues.

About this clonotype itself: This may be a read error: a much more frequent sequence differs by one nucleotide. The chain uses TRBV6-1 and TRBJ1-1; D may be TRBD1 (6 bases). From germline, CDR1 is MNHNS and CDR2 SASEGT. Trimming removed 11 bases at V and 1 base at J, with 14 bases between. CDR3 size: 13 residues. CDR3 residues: CAGAGAANTEAFF. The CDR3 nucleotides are TGTGCCGGCGCAGGGGCTGCGAACACTGAAGCTTTCTTT.

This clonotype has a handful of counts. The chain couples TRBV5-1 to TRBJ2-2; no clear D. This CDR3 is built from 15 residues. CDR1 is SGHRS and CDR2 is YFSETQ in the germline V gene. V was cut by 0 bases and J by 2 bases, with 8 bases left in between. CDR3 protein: CASSLGPENTGELFF. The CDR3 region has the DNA TGCGCCAGCAGCTTGGGACCCGAAAACACCGGGGAGCTGTTTTTT.

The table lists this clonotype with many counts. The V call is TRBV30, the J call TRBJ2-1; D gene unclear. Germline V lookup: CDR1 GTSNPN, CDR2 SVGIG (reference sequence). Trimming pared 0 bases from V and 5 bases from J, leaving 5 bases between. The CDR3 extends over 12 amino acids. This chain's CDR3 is CAWSVRNNEQFF. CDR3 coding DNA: TGTGCCTGGAGTGTTCGGAACAATGAGCAGTTCTTC.

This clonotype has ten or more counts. CDR3 loop: CSAPIGLAGSEQFF. In DNA form, the CDR3 reads TGCAGTGCTCCTATTGGACTAGCGGGAAGTGAGCAGTTCTTC. The chain joins TRBV20-1 to TRBJ2-1, with 12 positions matching TRBD2. The V gene's germline CDR1 is DFQATT and CDR2 SNEGSKA (reference sequence). The CDR3 extends over 14 amino acids. V gave up 5 bases and J gave up 9 bases; unmatched junction bases: 8.

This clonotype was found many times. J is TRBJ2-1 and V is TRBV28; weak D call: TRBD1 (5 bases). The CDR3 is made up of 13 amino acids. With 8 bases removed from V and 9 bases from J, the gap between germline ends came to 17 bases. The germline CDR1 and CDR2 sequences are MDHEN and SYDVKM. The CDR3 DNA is TGTGCCAGCGGAACTAAGATCCAGGGTGAGCAGTTCTTC. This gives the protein CASGTKIQGEQFF.

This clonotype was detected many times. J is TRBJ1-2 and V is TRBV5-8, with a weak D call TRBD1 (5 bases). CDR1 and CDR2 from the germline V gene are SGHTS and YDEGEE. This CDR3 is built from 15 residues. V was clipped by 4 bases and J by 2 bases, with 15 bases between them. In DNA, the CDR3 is TGTGCCAGCAGCCCAGGTACAGGAGCGAACTATGGCTACACCTTC. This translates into CASSPGTGANYGYTF.